The TCR beta chain described here comes from a study of shared clonotypes between healthy human individuals. Overall study: Per donor, three plates held CD4 naive cells, three held CD4 memory, two held CD8 naive and one held CD8 memory.

Only Caucasian adults living in Nashville, Tennessee served as donors. The CDR3 length is 14 residues. Trimming took off 2 bases at V and 3 bases at J, with 11 bases between the two ends. Germline CDR1 and CDR2: SGHNT and YYREEE (reference sequence). Execution of the assay was at deep level. The protocol was immunoSEQ multiplex PCR, while the TCRdb copy is restricted to in-frame clones and leaves out a portion. Altogether about 1.5 million clones are present, roughly 98% being singletons, with the ten largest covering less than 0.55%. For this clone: Its antigen is as yet unknown.

Study observations and caveats: The study's rarefaction showed incomplete sorted-subset sequencing despite large depth.

The receptor was isolated from a man aged 25-45 years in good health. Sequenced input: naive CD4+ T cells sorted from blood. As for subset: CD45RA+ positively selected. The chain combines TRBV5-4 with TRBJ1-2; the D gene is possibly TRBD1 (5 bases). In nucleotides, the CDR3 is TGTGCCAGCAGCTTTATGGGGGATGACTATGGCTACACCTTC. Translation gives CASSFMGDDYGYTF.